A selection of T cell receptor beta chains follows, all from one sample in a study of T cells in Graves' hyperthyroidism and ophthalmopathy. From the multiplex PCR reads, TCRdb called clonotypes with MiXCR, one entry per CDR3 protein. The data show roughly 380,000 distinct CDR3 sequences, around a sixth seen once. Sequencing used blood. The receptors derive from a woman aged 35 to 49 with Graves' ophthalmopathy. Each CDR3 is given with its conserved first and last residue. The order of the fields is CDR3 DNA, CDR3 protein, D gene, V gene, clone size, J gene, CDR3 length. D genes are given only for firm matches. Size values are once, few and many counts, or a class for expanded clones, and some rows have none.

cdr3_nt: TGTGCCAGCAGCTTTAGTACGACCGGGGAGCTGTTTTTT; cdr3_aa: CASSFSTTGELFF; d_call: NA; v_call: TRBV5-6; clone_size: many; j_call: TRBJ2-2; cdr3_length: 13
cdr3_nt: TGCGCCAGCAGCCAAGATTCCGGGACAGGAAATTCGTACGAGCAGTACTTC; cdr3_aa: CASSQDSGTGNSYEQYF; d_call: TRBD1; v_call: TRBV4-3; clone_size: few; j_call: TRBJ2-7; cdr3_length: 17
cdr3_nt: TGTGCCAGCAGTACCTGGACAGAAAACACTGAAGCTTTCTTT; cdr3_aa: CASSTWTENTEAFF; d_call: NA; v_call: TRBV28; clone_size: NA; j_call: TRBJ1-1; cdr3_length: 14
cdr3_nt: TGTGCCAGCAGTCTCGGACAGGGGCGGTTCGAGCAGTACTTC; cdr3_aa: CASSLGQGRFEQYF; d_call: TRBD1; v_call: TRBV28; clone_size: many; j_call: TRBJ2-7; cdr3_length: 14
cdr3_nt: TGTGCCAGCAGACTTAGCGGGAAATACGAGCAGTACTTC; cdr3_aa: CASRLSGKYEQYF; d_call: TRBD2; v_call: TRBV28; clone_size: many; j_call: TRBJ2-7; cdr3_length: 13
cdr3_nt: TGCAGCGTTGAAGGGGACCAGTACTTC; cdr3_aa: CSVEGDQYF; d_call: NA; v_call: TRBV29-1; clone_size: many; j_call: TRBJ2-5; cdr3_length: 9
cdr3_nt: TGTGCCAGCAGTAGCTCCGACGGTTCCTACGAGCAGTACTTC; cdr3_aa: CASSSSDGSYEQYF; d_call: NA; v_call: TRBV6-1; clone_size: NA; j_call: TRBJ2-7; cdr3_length: 14
cdr3_nt: TGTGCCAGTAGTCCGGGGTCGGGTGGAAACACCATATATTTT; cdr3_aa: CASSPGSGGNTIYF; d_call: NA; v_call: TRBV27; clone_size: NA; j_call: TRBJ1-3; cdr3_length: 14
cdr3_nt: TGTGCCAGCAGCGAACAGGGTGTCGGTGAGCCCCAGCATTTT; cdr3_aa: CASSEQGVGEPQHF; d_call: NA; v_call: TRBV7-2; clone_size: many; j_call: TRBJ1-5; cdr3_length: 14
cdr3_nt: TGCAGCGTTTTAGACGTTGAGACCTATGGCTACACCTTC; cdr3_aa: CSVLDVETYGYTF; d_call: NA; v_call: TRBV29-1; clone_size: NA; j_call: TRBJ1-2; cdr3_length: 13
cdr3_nt: TGTGCCAGCAGTTTTCCCCTTTCCGAAGCTTTCTTT; cdr3_aa: CASSFPLSEAFF; d_call: NA; v_call: TRBV12-3/TRBV12-4; clone_size: many; j_call: TRBJ1-1; cdr3_length: 12
cdr3_nt: TGTGCCAGCAGCTCCCCAACAGGGACTAGCTATAATTCACCCCTCCACTTT; cdr3_aa: CASSSPTGTSYNSPLHF; d_call: NA; v_call: TRBV11-2; clone_size: NA; j_call: TRBJ1-6; cdr3_length: 17
cdr3_nt: TGTGCCAGCAGTAGCCCCCGCTGGCGACTGCAAGAGACCCAGTACTTC; cdr3_aa: CASSSPRWRLQETQYF; d_call: NA; v_call: TRBV7-2; clone_size: many; j_call: TRBJ2-5; cdr3_length: 16
cdr3_nt: TGTGCCAGCAGTCCCAGCCCCCACGAGACCCAGTACTTC; cdr3_aa: CASSPSPHETQYF; d_call: NA; v_call: TRBV27; clone_size: once; j_call: TRBJ2-5; cdr3_length: 13
cdr3_nt: TGTGCCATCAGTGGAAGCGGGCCCGAGACCCAGTACTTC; cdr3_aa: CAISGSGPETQYF; d_call: NA; v_call: TRBV10-3; clone_size: many; j_call: TRBJ2-5; cdr3_length: 13
cdr3_nt: TGTGCCTGCAGTTACTCGAGCGATGAGCAGTTCTTC; cdr3_aa: CACSYSSDEQFF; d_call: NA; v_call: TRBV6-2/TRBV6-3; clone_size: many; j_call: TRBJ2-1; cdr3_length: 12
cdr3_nt: TGTGCCAGCAGTTACTCGACAGGTTTGAACTTC; cdr3_aa: CASSYSTGLNF; d_call: NA; v_call: TRBV6-2/TRBV6-3; clone_size: many; j_call: TRBJ2-7; cdr3_length: 11
cdr3_nt: TGTGCCAGCAGTTTATTCGACTTGTATGGCTACACCTTC; cdr3_aa: CASSLFDLYGYTF; d_call: NA; v_call: TRBV12-3/TRBV12-4; clone_size: many; j_call: TRBJ1-2; cdr3_length: 13
cdr3_nt: TGTGCCAGCAGTCTTCTAGGACAGGGACGGCAGCCCCGGCATTTT; cdr3_aa: CASSLLGQGRQPRHF; d_call: TRBD1; v_call: TRBV12-3/TRBV12-4; clone_size: many; j_call: TRBJ1-5; cdr3_length: 15
cdr3_nt: TGTGCCAGCTCACGGACAGGGGAGGACACTGAAGCTTTCTTT; cdr3_aa: CASSRTGEDTEAFF; d_call: TRBD1; v_call: TRBV18; clone_size: NA; j_call: TRBJ1-1; cdr3_length: 14
cdr3_nt: TGTGCCAGCCGCTTAGGGGCAGCTAACTATGGCTACACCTTC; cdr3_aa: CASRLGAANYGYTF; d_call: NA; v_call: TRBV7-8; clone_size: many; j_call: TRBJ1-2; cdr3_length: 14
cdr3_nt: TGTGCCAGCAGTTTAGGCCTCGCCATATATTTT; cdr3_aa: CASSLGLAIYF; d_call: NA; v_call: TRBV12-3/TRBV12-4; clone_size: many; j_call: TRBJ1-3; cdr3_length: 11
cdr3_nt: TGCAGCGTTGGGGGGCCCTATGGGGGGAGGAGCTCCTACGAGCAGTACTTC; cdr3_aa: CSVGGPYGGRSSYEQYF; d_call: NA; v_call: TRBV29-1; clone_size: few; j_call: TRBJ2-7; cdr3_length: 17
cdr3_nt: TGTGCCAGCAGCGTAGGAGGGAGGGCGGAAGAGACCCAGTACTTC; cdr3_aa: CASSVGGRAEETQYF; d_call: TRBD2; v_call: TRBV9; clone_size: many; j_call: TRBJ2-5; cdr3_length: 15
cdr3_nt: TGTGCCAGCGAAGCGGGAGGCTACGAGCAGTACTTC; cdr3_aa: CASEAGGYEQYF; d_call: TRBD2; v_call: TRBV28; clone_size: many; j_call: TRBJ2-7; cdr3_length: 12
cdr3_nt: TGTGCCAGTAGTCCCGGGACTAGTTTCGAGCAGTACTTC; cdr3_aa: CASSPGTSFEQYF; d_call: TRBD2; v_call: TRBV19; clone_size: many; j_call: TRBJ2-7; cdr3_length: 13
cdr3_nt: TGTGCCAGCAGACTCAGGGGCCTCGGGTACGAGCAGTACTTC; cdr3_aa: CASRLRGLGYEQYF; d_call: NA; v_call: TRBV2; clone_size: many; j_call: TRBJ2-7; cdr3_length: 14